One sample yielded the 29 T cell receptor beta chains listed below, sequenced in a study of cytomegalovirus exposure and HLA in healthy donors. PCR employed 60 Vbeta and 13 Jbeta primers. Produced via immunoSEQ multiplex PCR; TCRdb's table is partial and in-frame only. The data contain under 200,000 clones, 75% of them singletons. Sequenced sample: PBMCs. The receptors were sampled from a woman in her forties in good health and CMV-seropositive.

J is TRBJ1-1 and V is TRBV11-2, with 8 bases that match TRBD1. The germline V gene encodes CDR1 SGHAT and CDR2 FQNNGV. The ends lost 4 bases at V and 1 base at J; junction bases unmatched: 11. This CDR3 contains 17 residues. Written as DNA, the CDR3 is TGTGCCAGCAGCTACGAGAGCAGGGGGCTAAGGAACACTGAAGCTTTCTTT. It is translated as CASSYESRGLRNTEAFF.

This chain connects TRBV2 to TRBJ1-2; 10 bases match TRBD1. J lost 6 bases, V lost 6 bases, and 7 bases had no gene match. Germline V lookup: CDR1 SNHLY, CDR2 FYNNEI. The CDR3 is 14 amino acids. CDR3 region: CASRTDRGAHGYTF. In nucleotides, the CDR3 is TGTGCCAGCAGAACGGACAGGGGGGCCCATGGCTACACCTTC. The whole variable domain, remainder taken from reference TRBV2 and TRBJ1-2, is EPEVTQTPSHQVTQMGQEVILRCVPISNHLYFYWYRQILGQKVEFLVSFYNNEISEKSEIFDDQFSVERPDGSNFTLKIRSTKLEDSAMYFCASRTDRGAHGYTFGSGTRLTVV.

This clone was found once. The V call is TRBV7-6, the J call TRBJ2-1; TRBD2 matches at 10 bases. CDR3 size: 15 residues. The germline V gene has CDR1 SGHVS and CDR2 FNYEAQ. The junction had 5 bases not matched to a gene; V was cut back by 2 bases and J by 7 bases. The CDR3, as DNA: TGTGCCAGCAGCTTAATAGCGGGAGGCGATAATGAGCAGTTCTTC. It specifies CASSLIAGGDNEQFF.

The rearrangement joins TRBV11-2 to TRBJ2-5; 7 positions agree with TRBD1. The CDR3 totals 16 residues. V shed 2 bases, J shed 3 bases, and the junction held 9 bases outside the gene matches. CDR1 and CDR2 (germline): SGHAT, FQNNGV. The CDR3 DNA reads TGTGCCAGCAGCTTAACACCACCGGGACAGAAAGAGACCCAGTACTTC. Its translation: CASSLTPPGQKETQYF.

The rearrangement joins TRBV7-9 to TRBJ2-7; 10 positions match TRBD2. J gave up 2 bases and V 5 bases, and 9 bases lay outside the gene matches. The CDR3 consists of 16 residues. The germline V gene has CDR1 SEHNR and CDR2 FQNEAQ (reference sequence). CDR3 protein: CASSLGLAVVTYEQYF. CDR3 coding DNA: TGTGCCAGCAGCCTCGGACTAGCGGTAGTAACCTACGAGCAGTACTTC.

The gene calls are TRBV10-3 and TRBJ1-3; 11 bases are a match to TRBD1. V gave up 2 bases and J gave up 8 bases; unmatched junction bases: 5. CDR1 and CDR2 from the germline V gene are ENHRY and SYGVKD. CDR3 size: 15 residues. The DNA for the CDR3 is TGTGCCATCAGTGAGGGACAGGGGGCCGGGGACACCATATATTTT. It yields the protein CAISEGQGAGDTIYF.

This chain joins TRBV28 and TRBJ2-5; no clear D gene. The DNA end is more similar to TRBJ2-7, so the J call may be wrong. This CDR3 contains 15 residues. Germline V gene lookup returns CDR1 MDHEN and CDR2 SYDVKM. The CDR3 here is CASMGGHSLSYEQYF. The CDR3 nucleotides read TGTGCCAGCATGGGTGGGCATTCCCTCTCCTACGAGCAGTACTTC.

The chain links TRBV7-9 to TRBJ2-3; a weak D match, TRBD1 (8 bases). V dropped 4 bases and J dropped 1 base, with 12 bases sitting between them. The germline V gene encodes CDR1 SEHNR and CDR2 FQNEAQ (reference sequence). This CDR3 region has 15 residues. CDR3 in DNA: TGTGCCAGCAGCTCGGGGGGACAGGGCACAGATACGCAGTATTTT. This codes for CASSSGGQGTDTQYF.

The genes are TRBV5-4 and TRBJ2-5; 7 bases align to TRBD1. The V gene end was trimmed by 0 bases and the J gene end by 5 bases; junction bases not matched to a gene: 10. This CDR3 is 16 amino acids long. The V gene's germline CDR1 is SGHNT and CDR2 YYREEE (reference sequence). The CDR3 coding sequence is TGTGCCAGCAGCTTGGAGGGGGCGCGCTGGGGGGAGACCCAGTACTTC. Its protein is CASSLEGARWGETQYF.

The V gene is TRBV6-5, the J gene TRBJ1-5, with no clear D. Germline-derived CDR1 and CDR2 are MNHEY and SVGAGI. The V gene lost 4 bases and the J gene lost 3 bases, with 10 bases spanning the gap. This CDR3 comprises 14 residues. CDR3 nucleotide sequence: TGTGCCAGCAGTTCCCTATTGAACAATCAGCCCCAGCATTTT. Its translation is CASSSLLNNQPQHF.

This clone was recorded only once. This chain joins TRBV4-2 and TRBJ1-1; D is unresolved. V shed 0 bases and J shed 6 bases, with 8 bases lying between them. This CDR3 region has 13 residues. Germline V CDR1 and CDR2: LGHNA, YNFKEQ. The CDR3 coding sequence is TGTGCCAGCAGCCAAGAACGGGGTCCTGAAGCTTTCTTT. This translates into CASSQERGPEAFF.

This clone has more than one count but fewer than ten. The genes are TRBV7-2 and TRBJ1-1; D is unclear. V lost 1 base and J lost 1, with 10 bases in between. Germline CDR1 reads SGHTA; CDR2 reads FQGNSA. The length of the CDR3 is 15 residues. CDR3 region: CASSLDRRANTEAFF. The CDR3 DNA is TGTGCCAGCAGCTTAGACCGTCGAGCGAACACTGAAGCTTTCTTT. Using reference TRBV7-2 and TRBJ1-1 for the parts outside the CDR3, the full variable domain is GAGVSQSPSNKVTEKGKDVELRCDPISGHTALYWYRQSLGQGLEFLIYFQGNSAPDKSGLPSDRFSAERTGGSVSTLTIQRTQQEDSAVYLCASSLDRRANTEAFFGQGTRLTVV.

This chain links TRBV6-5 with TRBJ1-1; the D is unclear. Germline loops: CDR1 MNHEY, CDR2 SVGAGI. V was clipped by 6 bases and J by 4 bases, with 9 bases between them. CDR3 size: 12 residues. CDR3 DNA sequence: TGTGCCAGCAGCGGTAGCGGCACTGAAGCTTTCTTT. This gives the protein CASSGSGTEAFF.

The rearrangement joins TRBV28 to TRBJ1-1; D not certain. CDR3 length equals 16 residues. V was pared by 3 bases and J by 3 bases, with 17 bases between. The germline CDR1 and CDR2 sequences are MDHEN and SYDVKM. The CDR3 reads CASSFSSIGVDTEAFF. The CDR3 DNA reads as TGTGCCAGCAGTTTTTCTTCTATCGGGGTTGACACTGAAGCTTTCTTT.

This clone showed up just once. For the CDR3, the DNA is TGTGCCAGCAGTTCCCATACAGGGGGCACTGAAGCTTTCTTT. Its translation is CASSSHTGGTEAFF. This chain links TRBV28 with TRBJ1-1, with 8 bases fitting TRBD1. Trimming cost V 4 bases and J 4 bases; bases outside gene matches: 5. CDR1 is MDHEN, CDR2 SYDVKM, per germline. The CDR3 spans 14 residues.

This clone was recorded a few times. The chain is built from TRBV30 and TRBJ2-1; 10 bases align to TRBD2. CDR1 is GTSNPN, CDR2 SVGIG, per germline (reference sequence). Unmatched junction bases numbered 6, after V lost 0 bases and J lost 7 bases. CDR3 length equals 15 residues. The CDR3 is CAWSVSLAGVNEQFF. CDR3 bases: TGTGCCTGGAGTGTAAGCCTAGCGGGAGTAAATGAGCAGTTCTTC.

J is TRBJ2-7 and V is TRBV27; D may be TRBD2 (5 bases). Trimming shortened V by 10 bases and J by 6 bases, and 22 bases separated the two germline ends. The CDR3 has 14 amino acids. CDR1 is MNHEY and CDR2 is SMNVEV in the germline V gene (reference sequence). The CDR3 reads CATSETGLNLEQYF. CDR3 nucleotide sequence: TGTGCCACCTCCGAGACCGGACTGAACCTCGAGCAGTACTTC.

V usage is TRBV10-2 and J usage is TRBJ2-1, with TRBD2 matching over 12 bases. With V trimmed by 3 bases and J by 4 bases, 4 bases remained unmatched. CDR3 size: 16 residues. Germline V lookup: CDR1 WSHSY, CDR2 SAAADI. The CDR3 region has the DNA TGCGCCAGCAGTGAAGCTAGCGGGAGGGTATACAATGAGCAGTTCTTC. Translation: CASSEASGRVYNEQFF.

The chain employs TRBV19 and TRBJ1-5; the match to TRBD1 covers 9 bases. Trimming took 5 bases from V and 2 from J; bases not matched to a gene: 4. Germline V gene lookup returns CDR1 LNHDA and CDR2 SQIVND (reference sequence). The CDR3 extends over 15 amino acids. CDR3 in amino acids: CASSFRQGGNQPQHF. The CDR3 DNA follows: TGTGCCAGTAGTTTCCGACAGGGGGGCAATCAGCCCCAGCATTTT.

This sequence joins TRBV14 and TRBJ2-5, with 9 bases that match TRBD1. Trimming at V came to 0 bases and at J to 5 bases, leaving 7 bases not matched to a gene. The CDR3 extends over 16 amino acids. Germline values: CDR1 SGHDN, CDR2 FVKESK. Written as DNA, the CDR3 is TGTGCCAGCAGCCAAGATCGGTGGACAGGGGAGGAGACCCAGTACTTC. This encodes CASSQDRWTGEETQYF. The whole variable domain, remainder taken from reference TRBV14 and TRBJ2-5, is EAGVTQFPSHSVIEKGQTVTLRCDPISGHDNLYWYRRVMGKEIKFLLHFVKESKQDESGMPNNRFLAERTGGTYSTLKVQPAELEDSGVYFCASSQDRWTGEETQYFGPGTRLLVL.

V is TRBV27 and J is TRBJ2-2; D ambiguous. CDR3 length equals 13 residues. Germline V CDR1 and CDR2: MNHEY, SMNVEV (reference sequence). The V gene lost 3 bases and the J gene lost 7 bases, with 9 bases spanning the gap. The CDR3 sequence: CASSFQAHGELFF. CDR3 sequence (DNA): TGTGCCAGCAGTTTCCAGGCCCACGGGGAGCTGTTTTTT.

The rearrangement uses TRBV28 and TRBJ2-7, with 8 bases fitting TRBD1. The CDR3 runs 14 residues. Losses at the gene ends were 11 bases for V and 1 base for J; bases not matched to a gene: 10. The germline CDR1 and CDR2 sequences are MDHEN and SYDVKM. Here the CDR3 reads CACTEGTGSYEQYF. CDR3 nucleotides: TGTGCCTGTACTGAAGGGACAGGATCCTACGAGCAGTACTTC.

The chain links TRBV28 to TRBJ2-1; 8 bases are shared with TRBD2. This CDR3 spans 15 amino acids. The V segment lost 4 bases and the J segment 4 bases; nucleotides outside the gene matches: 6. From germline, CDR1 is MDHEN and CDR2 SYDVKM. The CDR3 DNA follows: TGTGCCAGCAGTTCCCCGGCGGGAGGTTACAATGAGCAGTTCTTC. This codes for CASSSPAGGYNEQFF.

This chain links TRBV28 with TRBJ1-2, with no clear D. The germline V and J ends were trimmed by 8 bases and 4 bases, with 14 bases remaining between them. Germline-derived CDR1 and CDR2 are MDHEN and SYDVKM. The CDR3 is 13 amino acids. The DNA for the CDR3 is TGTGCCAGCGGCCAGGCCTCTCCCTATGGCTACACCTTC. This encodes CASGQASPYGYTF.

The CDR3 loop is CASSEGQHTDTQYF. In nucleotides, the CDR3 is TGTGCCAGCAGTGAGGGACAGCACACAGATACGCAGTATTTT. The V gene is TRBV2, the J gene TRBJ2-3, with 7 bases fitting TRBD1. The CDR3 extends over 14 amino acids. Germline V lookup: CDR1 SNHLY, CDR2 FYNNEI. V dropped 3 bases and J dropped 2; count of bases not matched to a gene: 2.

The chain recombines TRBV5-4 with TRBJ2-1, with D perhaps matching TRBD1 (6 bases). Germline values: CDR1 SGHNT, CDR2 YYREEE (reference sequence). CDR3 length equals 13 residues. Trimming pared 5 bases from V and 9 bases from J, leaving 15 bases between. CDR3 amino acids: CASSNNQGIEQFF. CDR3 nucleotide sequence: TGTGCCAGCAGTAATAACCAGGGGATTGAGCAGTTCTTC.

This clone was observed a single time. The chain is built from TRBV5-4 and TRBJ2-3; a possible D gene is TRBD2 (5 bases). The ends were cut back, 0 bases at V and 1 base at J, with 24 bases in the middle. Germline-derived CDR1 and CDR2 are SGHNT and YYREEE (reference sequence). This CDR3 has 20 amino acids. CDR3 in amino acids: CASSLATQRGSRAGTDTQYF. As DNA, the CDR3 is TGTGCCAGCAGCTTGGCCACCCAACGGGGTTCCCGCGCGGGCACAGATACGCAGTATTTT.

The genes are TRBV19 and TRBJ2-6; D is perhaps TRBD1 (6 bases). Germline CDR1 reads LNHDA; CDR2 reads SQIVND (reference sequence). V lost 1 base and J 2 bases, leaving 6 bases between the germline ends. The CDR3 consists of 15 residues. The CDR3 loop is CASSIGQAGANVLTF. The DNA of the CDR3 is TGTGCCAGTAGTATAGGACAGGCTGGGGCCAACGTCCTGACTTTC.

The chain employs TRBV19 and TRBJ2-2; TRBD1 might be the D (5 bases). This CDR3 comprises 14 residues. V lost 5 bases, J lost 1 base, and 8 bases lay in between. Germline assignment: CDR1 LNHDA and CDR2 SQIVND (reference sequence). CDR3 protein: CASSATGNTGELFF. CDR3 sequence (DNA): TGTGCCAGTAGTGCTACAGGGAACACCGGGGAGCTGTTTTTT.